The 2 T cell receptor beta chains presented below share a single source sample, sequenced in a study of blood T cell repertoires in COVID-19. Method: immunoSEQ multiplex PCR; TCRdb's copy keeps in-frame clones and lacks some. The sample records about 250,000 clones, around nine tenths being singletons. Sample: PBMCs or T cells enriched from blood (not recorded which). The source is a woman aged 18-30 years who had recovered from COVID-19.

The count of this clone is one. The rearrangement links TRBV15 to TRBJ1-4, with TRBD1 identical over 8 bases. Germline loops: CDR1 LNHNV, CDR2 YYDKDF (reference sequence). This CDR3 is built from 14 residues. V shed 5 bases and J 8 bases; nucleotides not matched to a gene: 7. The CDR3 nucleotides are TGTGCCACCAGCGCCAGGGGGCAAGGAGAAAAACTGTTTTTT. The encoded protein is CATSARGQGEKLFF. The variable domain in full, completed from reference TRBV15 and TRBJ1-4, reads DAMVIQNPRYQVTQFGKPVTLSCSQTLNHNVMYWYQQKSSQAPKLLFHYYDKDFNNEADTPDNFQSRRPNTSFCFLDIRSPGLGDTAMYLCATSARGQGEKLFFGSGTQLSVL.

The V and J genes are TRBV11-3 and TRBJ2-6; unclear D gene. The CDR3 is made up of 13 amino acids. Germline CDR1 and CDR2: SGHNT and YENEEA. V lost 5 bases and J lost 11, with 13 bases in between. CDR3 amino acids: CASSLFPSDVLTF. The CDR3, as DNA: TGTGCCAGCAGCCTTTTCCCCTCTGACGTCCTGACTTTC.